One sample yielded the 2 T cell receptor beta chains listed below, sequenced in a study of blood T cell repertoires in COVID-19. TCRdb's table, derived via immunoSEQ multiplex PCR, lists solely in-frame clones and lacks some. In the table there are 250,000 to 300,000 clones, 85% to 90% of which are singletons. Sequences were obtained from PBMCs or T cells enriched from blood (not recorded which). These receptors all come from a man in his late teens or twenties who had recovered from COVID-19.

The chain uses TRBV27 and TRBJ2-7; possible D gene TRBD1, 6 bases. Trimming stripped 6 bases from V and 3 bases from J, with 18 bases between. This CDR3 spans 15 amino acids. Germline CDR1 and CDR2: MNHEY and SMNVEV (reference sequence). CDR3 loop: CASRGYVGANYEQYF. The CDR3 bases are TGTGCCAGCAGGGGCTACGTGGGGGCCAACTACGAGCAGTACTTC.

This rearrangement joins TRBV10-1 to TRBJ2-3; unclear D gene. The germline V gene encodes CDR1 WNHNN and CDR2 SYGVQD (reference sequence). CDR3 length: 12 amino acids. The germline V and J ends were trimmed by 2 bases and 11 bases, with 11 bases remaining between them. CDR3 nucleotide sequence: TGCGCCAGCAGTGAGCGGAGAACTGGGCAGTATTTT. It codes for CASSERRTGQYF.